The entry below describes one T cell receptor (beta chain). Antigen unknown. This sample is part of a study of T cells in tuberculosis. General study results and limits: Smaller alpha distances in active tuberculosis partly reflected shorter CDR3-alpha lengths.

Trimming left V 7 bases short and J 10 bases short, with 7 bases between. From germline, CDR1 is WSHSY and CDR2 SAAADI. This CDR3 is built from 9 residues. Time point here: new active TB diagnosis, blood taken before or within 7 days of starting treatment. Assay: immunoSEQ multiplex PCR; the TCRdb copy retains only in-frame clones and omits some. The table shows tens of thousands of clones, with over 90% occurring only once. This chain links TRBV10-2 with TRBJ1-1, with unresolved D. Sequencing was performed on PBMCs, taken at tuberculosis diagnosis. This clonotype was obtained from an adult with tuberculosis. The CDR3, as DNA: TGCGCCAGCACGTTCGGAGCTTTCTTT. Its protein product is CASTFGAFF.